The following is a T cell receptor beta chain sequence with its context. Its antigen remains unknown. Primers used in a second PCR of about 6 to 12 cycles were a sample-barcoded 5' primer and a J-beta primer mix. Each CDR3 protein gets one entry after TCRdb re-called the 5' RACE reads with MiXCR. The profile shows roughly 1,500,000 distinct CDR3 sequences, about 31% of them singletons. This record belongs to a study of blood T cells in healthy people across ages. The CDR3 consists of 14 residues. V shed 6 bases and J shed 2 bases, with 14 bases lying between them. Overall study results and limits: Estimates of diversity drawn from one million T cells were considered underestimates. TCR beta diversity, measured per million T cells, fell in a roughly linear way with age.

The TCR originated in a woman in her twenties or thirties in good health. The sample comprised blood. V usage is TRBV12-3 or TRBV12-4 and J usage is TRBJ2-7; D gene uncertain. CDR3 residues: CASSHGRVTYEQYF. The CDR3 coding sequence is TGTGCCAGCAGCCACGGACGGGTCACCTACGAGCAGTACTTC.